The source of this T cell receptor (beta chain) is a study of cytomegalovirus exposure and HLA in healthy donors. Study overall: HLA-typed donors were the source of roughly 80 million unique TCRs held in an early data release. General observations from the study: Exclusion applied to some V segments, including TRBV6-2 and TRBV6-3, as they were indistinguishable. The authors later found TCR association rates varying by HLA locus, with DRB1 most and HLA-C fewest. Earlier analysis yielded a pattern in which most TCR beta V segments were productive about 90% or about 30% of the time.

13 Jbeta primers and 60 Vbeta primers were used for the PCR. Clones were sequenced by immunoSEQ multiplex PCR, and TCRdb holds only the in-frame ones, with some missing. The sample includes some 150,000 clones, about 71% seen only once; the top ten take more than 2.5%. Turning to this clone: Its matching antigen is unknown.

Trimming took 3 bases from V and 3 from J, leaving 8 bases between them. Germline V gene data show CDR1 as MNHNY and CDR2 as SVGAGI (reference sequence). There are 13 residues in the CDR3. Sequenced sample: PBMCs. The clonotype was recovered from a woman aged 25 to 39 in good health and CMV-seronegative. The chain is built from TRBV6-6 and TRBJ1-1; no reliable D call. The CDR3 coding sequence is TGTGCCAGCAGTTATCGGCGGGACACTGAAGCTTTCTTT. Translating it yields CASSYRRDTEAFF.